The present T cell receptor (beta chain) was sequenced within a study of CD8 T cells in ankylosing spondylitis. J lost 8 bases, V lost 1 base, and 10 bases had no gene match. The germline V gene encodes CDR1 DFQATT and CDR2 SNEGSKA (reference sequence). The CDR3 has 16 amino acids. MiXCR was run by TCRdb on the 5' RACE reads, yielding one entry per CDR3 protein. The sample has fewer than 250,000 distinct CDR3 sequences, 32% seen once. The receptor was isolated from a male donor with ankylosing spondylitis or in good health (not recorded which). This sequence joins TRBV20-1 and TRBJ2-1; TRBD2 agrees at 11 bases. Sequencing was carried out using blood, either unsorted or a sorted T cell fraction (not recorded which). In nucleotides, the CDR3 is TGCAGTGCTAGAGTTAGCGGGGGGGCCATTACCCATGAGCAGTTCTTC. Protein: CSARVSGGAITHEQFF.